Detailed here is one TCR beta chain. This entry is derived from a study of early T cells in non-severe SARS-CoV-2 infection. Trimming took 5 bases from V and 0 from J, leaving 13 bases between them. The CDR3 runs to 15 residues. TCRdb reprocessed the 5' RACE reads with MiXCR, giving one entry per CDR3 protein. The profile shows about 110,000 distinct CDR3 sequences, around 13% of them singletons. This material consisted of whole blood, taken at baseline. The receptor was derived from an adult who was a healthcare worker with PCR-confirmed SARS-CoV-2 infection or an uninfected control (not recorded which). The chain links TRBV12-3 or TRBV12-4 to TRBJ1-1; tentatively, D is TRBD1 (6 bases). CDR3 protein: CASSPERGLNTEAFF. The DNA for the CDR3 is TGTGCCAGCAGTCCCGAAAGGGGGTTGAACACTGAAGCTTTCTTT.